This T cell receptor beta chain was identified during a study of spatial heterogeneity in lung cancer. Turning to the study itself: TCR and UMI combinations that were unique each appeared, on average, more than ten times in raw reads.

The CDR3 runs 16 residues. Trimming stripped 3 bases from V and 2 bases from J, with 15 bases between. The germline gives CDR1 SGDLS, CDR2 YYNGEE. From the 5' RACE reads, TCRdb called clonotypes with MiXCR, one entry per CDR3 protein. The profile shows 40,000 to 45,000 distinct CDR3 sequences, about 22% of them singletons. Described time point: blood at routine non-recurrence follow-up after resection. The sequences come from PBMCs, collected at follow-up. The receptor comes from a female donor with early-stage non-small cell lung cancer. This chain connects TRBV9 to TRBJ1-3; weak D call: TRBD1 (6 bases). The CDR3 region is CASSAAGGSAGNTIYF. CDR3 coding DNA: TGTGCCAGCAGCGCTGCCGGGGGCTCCGCTGGAAACACCATATATTTT.